What follows is one T cell receptor (beta chain) and its context. The antigen is not known. These data originate in a study of Graves' ophthalmopathy and Graves' hyperthyroidism. General study points: Forecasting of ophthalmopathy progression by the model achieved nearly 71% sensitivity and about 77% specificity. Using 13 signatures, a model distinguished ophthalmopathy from stable hyperthyroidism, reaching roughly 90% sensitivity and approximately 84% specificity.

PBMCs stemmed from 10 ml of fresh peripheral blood. Investigators amplified TCR beta CDR3 regions from RNA transcripts. Amplification began with first-round RT-PCR using HTBI primers, then second-round multiplex PCR was performed. In TCRdb, the multiplex PCR reads were re-called with MiXCR into one record per CDR3 protein. The profile shows 300,000 or so distinct CDR3 sequences, 17% of them singletons. Looked up from germline, CDR1 is SQVTM and CDR2 is ANQGSEA. The CDR3 is made up of 13 amino acids. V lost 2 bases and J lost 2, with 10 bases in between. This clonotype was obtained from an adult man with Graves' ophthalmopathy. Sequencing used peripheral blood. The rearrangement links TRBV29-1 to TRBJ2-7; D may be TRBD2 (6 bases). The CDR3 coding sequence is TGCAGCGTTGAACGGGGGAGACCCTACGAGCAGTACTTC. Translating gives CSVERGRPYEQYF.